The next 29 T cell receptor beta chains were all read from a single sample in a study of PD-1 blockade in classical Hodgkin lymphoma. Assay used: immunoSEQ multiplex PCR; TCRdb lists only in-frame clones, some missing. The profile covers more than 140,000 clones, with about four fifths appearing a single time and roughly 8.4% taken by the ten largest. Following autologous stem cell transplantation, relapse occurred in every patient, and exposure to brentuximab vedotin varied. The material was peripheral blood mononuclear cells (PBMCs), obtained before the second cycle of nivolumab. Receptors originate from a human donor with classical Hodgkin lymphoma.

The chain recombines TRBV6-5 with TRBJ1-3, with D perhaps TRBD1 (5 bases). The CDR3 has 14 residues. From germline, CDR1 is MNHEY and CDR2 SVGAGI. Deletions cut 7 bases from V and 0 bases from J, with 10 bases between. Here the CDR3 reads CASTRGTSGNTIYF. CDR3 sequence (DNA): TGTGCCAGCACTCGGGGGACCTCTGGAAACACCATATATTTT.

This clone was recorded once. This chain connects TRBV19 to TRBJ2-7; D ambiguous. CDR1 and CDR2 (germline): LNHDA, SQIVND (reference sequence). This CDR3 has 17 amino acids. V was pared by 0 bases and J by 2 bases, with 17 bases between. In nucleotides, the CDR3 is TGTGCCAGTAGTATAGACGGGCGCCGAACCAGAACCTACGAGCAGTACTTC. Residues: CASSIDGRRTRTYEQYF.

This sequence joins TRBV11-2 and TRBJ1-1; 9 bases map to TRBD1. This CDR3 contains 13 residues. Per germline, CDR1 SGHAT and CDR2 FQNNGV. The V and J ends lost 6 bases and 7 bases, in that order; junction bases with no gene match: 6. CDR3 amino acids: CASRRTGVNEAFF. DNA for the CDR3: TGTGCCAGCAGGCGGACAGGGGTTAATGAAGCTTTCTTT.

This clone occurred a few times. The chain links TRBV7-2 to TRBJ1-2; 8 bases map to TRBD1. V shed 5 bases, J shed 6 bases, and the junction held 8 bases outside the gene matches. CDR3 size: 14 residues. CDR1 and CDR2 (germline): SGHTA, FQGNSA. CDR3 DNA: TGTGCCAGCAGCAAGAGGACAGGGATACATGGCTACACCTTC. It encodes CASSKRTGIHGYTF.

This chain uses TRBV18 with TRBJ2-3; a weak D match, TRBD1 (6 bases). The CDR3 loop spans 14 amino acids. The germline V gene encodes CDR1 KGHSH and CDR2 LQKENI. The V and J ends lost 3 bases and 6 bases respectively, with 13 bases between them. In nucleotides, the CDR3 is TGTGCCAGCTCACCCCAGGGGCGCCGGGATACGCAGTATTTT. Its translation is CASSPQGRRDTQYF.

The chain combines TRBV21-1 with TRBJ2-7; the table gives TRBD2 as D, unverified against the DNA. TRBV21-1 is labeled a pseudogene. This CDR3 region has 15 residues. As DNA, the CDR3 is TGTGCCAGCAGCAAAATATTGAACCGGAGCTACGAGCAGTACTTC. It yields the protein CASSKILNRSYEQYF.

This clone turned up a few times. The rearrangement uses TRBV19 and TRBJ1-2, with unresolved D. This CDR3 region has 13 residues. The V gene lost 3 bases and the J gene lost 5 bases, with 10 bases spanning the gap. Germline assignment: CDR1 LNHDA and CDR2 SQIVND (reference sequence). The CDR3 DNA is TGTGCCAGTAGTATTAGTCACTTATATGGCTACACCTTC. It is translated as CASSISHLYGYTF.

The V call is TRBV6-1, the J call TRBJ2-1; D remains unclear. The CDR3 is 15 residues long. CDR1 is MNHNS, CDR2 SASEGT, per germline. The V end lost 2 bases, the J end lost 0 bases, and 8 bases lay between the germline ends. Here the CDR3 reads CASSEILSSYNEQFF. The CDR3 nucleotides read TGTGCCAGCAGTGAAATTTTGAGCTCCTACAATGAGCAGTTCTTC.

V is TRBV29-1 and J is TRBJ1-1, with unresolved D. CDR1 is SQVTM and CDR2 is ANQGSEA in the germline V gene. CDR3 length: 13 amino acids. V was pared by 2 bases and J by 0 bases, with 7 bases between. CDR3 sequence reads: CSVELGMNTEAFF. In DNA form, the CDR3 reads TGCAGCGTTGAATTGGGTATGAACACTGAAGCTTTCTTT.

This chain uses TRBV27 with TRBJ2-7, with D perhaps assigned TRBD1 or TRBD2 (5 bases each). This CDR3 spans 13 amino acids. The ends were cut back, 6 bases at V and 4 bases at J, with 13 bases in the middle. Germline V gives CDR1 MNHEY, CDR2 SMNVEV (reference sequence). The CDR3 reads CASSQGRRYEQYF. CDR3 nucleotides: TGTGCCAGCAGCCAGGGACGGAGGTACGAGCAGTACTTC.

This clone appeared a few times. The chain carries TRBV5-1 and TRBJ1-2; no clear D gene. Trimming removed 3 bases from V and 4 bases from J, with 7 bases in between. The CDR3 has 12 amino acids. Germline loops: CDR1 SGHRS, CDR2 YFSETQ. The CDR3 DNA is TGCGCCAGCAGCTCATCCCGCTATGGCTACACCTTC. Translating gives CASSSSRYGYTF.

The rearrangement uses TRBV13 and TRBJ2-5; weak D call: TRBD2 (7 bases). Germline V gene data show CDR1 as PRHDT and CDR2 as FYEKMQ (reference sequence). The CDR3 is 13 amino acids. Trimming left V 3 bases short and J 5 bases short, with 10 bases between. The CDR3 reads CASSLRGRETQYF. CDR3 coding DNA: TGTGCCAGCAGCTTGCGGGGGCGGGAGACCCAGTACTTC. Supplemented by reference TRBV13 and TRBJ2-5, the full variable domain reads AAGVIQSPRHLIKEKRETATLKCYPIPRHDTVYWYQQGPGQDPQFLISFYEKMQSDKGSIPDRFSAQQFSDYHSELNMSSLELGDSALYFCASSLRGRETQYFGPGTRLLVL.

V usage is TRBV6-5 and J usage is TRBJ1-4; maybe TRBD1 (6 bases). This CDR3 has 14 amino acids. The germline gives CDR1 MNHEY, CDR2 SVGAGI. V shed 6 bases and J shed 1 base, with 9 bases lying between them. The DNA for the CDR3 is TGTGCCAGCAGGAGGACAGAAACTAATGAAAAACTGTTTTTT. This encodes CASRRTETNEKLFF.

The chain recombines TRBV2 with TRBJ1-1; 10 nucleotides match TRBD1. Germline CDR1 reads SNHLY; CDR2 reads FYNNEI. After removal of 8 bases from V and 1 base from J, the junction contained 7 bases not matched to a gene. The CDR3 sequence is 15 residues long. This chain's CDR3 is CASGPDRGGNTEAFF. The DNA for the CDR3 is TGTGCCAGCGGTCCGGACAGGGGGGGGAACACTGAAGCTTTCTTT. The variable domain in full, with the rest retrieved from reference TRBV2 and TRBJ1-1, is EPEVTQTPSHQVTQMGQEVILRCVPISNHLYFYWYRQILGQKVEFLVSFYNNEISEKSEIFDDQFSVERPDGSNFTLKIRSTKLEDSAMYFCASGPDRGGNTEAFFGQGTRLTVV.

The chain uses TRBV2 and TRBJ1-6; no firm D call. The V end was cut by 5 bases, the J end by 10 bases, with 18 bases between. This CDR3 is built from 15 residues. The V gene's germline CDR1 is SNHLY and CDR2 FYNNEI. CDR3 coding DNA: TGTGCCAGCAGTTTGGATGGCGCGCGAAGCTCACCCCTCCACTTT. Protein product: CASSLDGARSSPLHF.

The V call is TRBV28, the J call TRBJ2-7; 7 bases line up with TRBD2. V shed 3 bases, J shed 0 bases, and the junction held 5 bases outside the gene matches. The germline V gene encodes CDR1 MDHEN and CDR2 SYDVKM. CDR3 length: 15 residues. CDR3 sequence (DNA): TGTGCCAGCAGTTTTAGCGGGCTTAGCTCCTACGAGCAGTACTTC. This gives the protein CASSFSGLSSYEQYF.

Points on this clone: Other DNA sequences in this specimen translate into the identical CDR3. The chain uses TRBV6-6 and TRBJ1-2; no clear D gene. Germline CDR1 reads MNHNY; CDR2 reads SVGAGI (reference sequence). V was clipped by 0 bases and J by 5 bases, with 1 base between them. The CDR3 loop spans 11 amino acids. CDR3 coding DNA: TGTGCCAGCAGTTACTCGTATGGCTACACCTTC. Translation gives CASSYSYGYTF.

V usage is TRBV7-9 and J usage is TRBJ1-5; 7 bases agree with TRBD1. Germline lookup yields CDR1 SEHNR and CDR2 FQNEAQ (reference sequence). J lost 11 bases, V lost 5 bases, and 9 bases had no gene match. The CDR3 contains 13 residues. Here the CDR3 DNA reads TGTGCCAGCAGCCAGACAGGGTCCCGGGCCCAGCATTTT. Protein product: CASSQTGSRAQHF.

As DNA, the CDR3 is TGTGCCAGCAGTTTTGGTTCTAGCGGGAGCGATACGCAGTATTTT. This encodes CASSFGSSGSDTQYF. The chain combines TRBV27 with TRBJ2-3; 10 nucleotides agree with TRBD2. Germline CDR1 and CDR2: MNHEY and SMNVEV (reference sequence). This CDR3 is 15 amino acids long. V dropped 3 bases and J dropped 6; count of bases not matched to a gene: 6.

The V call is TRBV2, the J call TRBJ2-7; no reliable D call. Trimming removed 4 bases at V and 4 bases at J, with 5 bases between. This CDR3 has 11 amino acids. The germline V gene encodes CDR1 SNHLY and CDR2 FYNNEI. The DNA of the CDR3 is TGTGCCAGCAGTGCGGATTACGAGCAGTACTTC. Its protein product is CASSADYEQYF.

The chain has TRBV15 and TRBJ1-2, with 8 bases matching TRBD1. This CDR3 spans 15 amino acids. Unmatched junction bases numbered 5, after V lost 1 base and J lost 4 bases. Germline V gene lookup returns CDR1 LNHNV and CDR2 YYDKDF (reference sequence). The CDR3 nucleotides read TGTGCCACCAGCAGAGGGGCAGGGGGCGCCTATGGCTACACCTTC. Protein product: CATSRGAGGAYGYTF.

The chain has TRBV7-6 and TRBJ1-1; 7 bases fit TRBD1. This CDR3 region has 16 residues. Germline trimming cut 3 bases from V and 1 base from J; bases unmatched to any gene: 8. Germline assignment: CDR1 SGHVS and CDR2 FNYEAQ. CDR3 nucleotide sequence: TGTGCCAGCAGCTTCACAACAGGGGAAACGAACACTGAAGCTTTCTTT. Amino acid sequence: CASSFTTGETNTEAFF.

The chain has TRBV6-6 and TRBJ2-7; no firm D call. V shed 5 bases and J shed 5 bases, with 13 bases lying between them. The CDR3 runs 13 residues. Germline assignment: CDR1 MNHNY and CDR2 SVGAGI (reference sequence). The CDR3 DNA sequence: TGTGCCAGCAGTCTCGACATAAGCAACGAGCAGTACTTC. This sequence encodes CASSLDISNEQYF.

CDR3 sequence (DNA): TGCGCCAGCAGCTTGACGCCTGGACAGGCATTGAACACTGAAGCTTTCTTT. Residues: CASSLTPGQALNTEAFF. This chain connects TRBV5-1 to TRBJ1-1; 7 positions agree with TRBD1. Trimming cost V 1 base and J 0 bases; bases outside gene matches: 9. Germline V gives CDR1 SGHRS, CDR2 YFSETQ. The CDR3 is made up of 17 amino acids.

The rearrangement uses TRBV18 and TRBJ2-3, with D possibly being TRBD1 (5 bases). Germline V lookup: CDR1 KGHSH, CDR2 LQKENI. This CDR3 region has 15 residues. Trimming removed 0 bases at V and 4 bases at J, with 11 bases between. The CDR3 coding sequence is TGTGCCAGCTCACCACCGTCGCAGGGCTCAGATACGCAGTATTTT. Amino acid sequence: CASSPPSQGSDTQYF.

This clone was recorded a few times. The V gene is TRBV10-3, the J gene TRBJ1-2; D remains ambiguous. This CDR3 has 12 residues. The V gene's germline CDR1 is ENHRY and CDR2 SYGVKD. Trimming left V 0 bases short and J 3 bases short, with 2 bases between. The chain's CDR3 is CAISESDYGYTF. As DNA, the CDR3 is TGTGCCATCAGTGAGTCGGACTATGGCTACACCTTC.

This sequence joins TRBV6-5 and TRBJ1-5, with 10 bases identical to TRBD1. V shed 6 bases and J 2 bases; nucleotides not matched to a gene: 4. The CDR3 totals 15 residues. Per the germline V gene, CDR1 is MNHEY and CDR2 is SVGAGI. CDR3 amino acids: CASRRGTGGNQPQHF. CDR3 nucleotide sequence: TGTGCCAGCAGAAGGGGGACAGGGGGCAATCAGCCCCAGCATTTT.

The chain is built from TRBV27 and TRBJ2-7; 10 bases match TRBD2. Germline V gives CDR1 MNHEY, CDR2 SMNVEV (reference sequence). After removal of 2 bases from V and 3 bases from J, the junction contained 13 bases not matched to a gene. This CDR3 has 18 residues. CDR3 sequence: CASSLRGLAMGPLYEQYF. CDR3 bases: TGTGCCAGCAGTTTAAGGGGACTAGCGATGGGCCCCCTCTACGAGCAGTACTTC.

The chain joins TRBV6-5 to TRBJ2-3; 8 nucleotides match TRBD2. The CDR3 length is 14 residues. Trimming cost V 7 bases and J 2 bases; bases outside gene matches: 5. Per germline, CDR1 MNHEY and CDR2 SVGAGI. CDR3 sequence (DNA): TGTGCCAGCAATGGACTAGCCCCCACAGATACGCAGTATTTT. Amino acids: CASNGLAPTDTQYF.